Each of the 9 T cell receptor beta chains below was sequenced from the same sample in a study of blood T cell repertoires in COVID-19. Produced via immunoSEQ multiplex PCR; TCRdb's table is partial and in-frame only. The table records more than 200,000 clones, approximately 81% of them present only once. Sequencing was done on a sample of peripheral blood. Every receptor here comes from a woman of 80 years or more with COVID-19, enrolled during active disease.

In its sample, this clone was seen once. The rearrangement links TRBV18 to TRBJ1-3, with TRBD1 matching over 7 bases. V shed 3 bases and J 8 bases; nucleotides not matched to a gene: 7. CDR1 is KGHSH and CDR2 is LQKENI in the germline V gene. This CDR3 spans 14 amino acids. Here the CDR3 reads CASSPGTVGDTIYF. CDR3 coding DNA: TGTGCCAGCTCACCCGGGACAGTGGGGGACACCATATATTTT.

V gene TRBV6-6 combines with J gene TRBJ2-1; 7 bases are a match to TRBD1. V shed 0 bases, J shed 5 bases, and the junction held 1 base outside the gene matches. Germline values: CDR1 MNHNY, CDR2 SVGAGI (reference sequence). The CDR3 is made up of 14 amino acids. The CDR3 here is CASSYSDRDNEQFF. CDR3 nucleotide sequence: TGTGCCAGCAGTTACTCCGACAGGGACAATGAGCAGTTCTTC.

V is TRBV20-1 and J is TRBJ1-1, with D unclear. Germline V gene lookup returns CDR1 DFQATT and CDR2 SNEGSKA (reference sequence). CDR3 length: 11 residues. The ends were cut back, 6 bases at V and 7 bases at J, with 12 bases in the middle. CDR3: CSASPGFEAFF. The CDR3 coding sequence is TGCAGTGCGAGTCCCGGGTTTGAAGCTTTCTTT.

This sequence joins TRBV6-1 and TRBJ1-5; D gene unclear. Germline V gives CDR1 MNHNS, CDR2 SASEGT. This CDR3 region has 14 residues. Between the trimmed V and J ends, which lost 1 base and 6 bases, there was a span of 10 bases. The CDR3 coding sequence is TGTGCCAGCAGTGAAGAGCCCTCCGGTCAGCCCCAGCATTTT. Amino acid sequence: CASSEEPSGQPQHF.

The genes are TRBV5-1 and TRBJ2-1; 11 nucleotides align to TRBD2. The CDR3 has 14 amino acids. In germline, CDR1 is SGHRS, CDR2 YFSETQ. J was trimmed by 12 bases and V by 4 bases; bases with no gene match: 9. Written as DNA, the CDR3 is TGCGCCAGCAGCGGTCAGACTAGCGGGGAGGGGCAGTTCTTC. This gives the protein CASSGQTSGEGQFF.

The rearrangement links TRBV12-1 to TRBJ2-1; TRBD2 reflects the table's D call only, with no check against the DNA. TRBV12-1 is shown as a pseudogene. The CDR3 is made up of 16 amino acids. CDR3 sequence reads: CASSPQRGPSYNEQFF. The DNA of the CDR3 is TGTGCCAGCAGCCCCCAGCGGGGGCCGTCCTACAATGAGCAGTTCTTC.

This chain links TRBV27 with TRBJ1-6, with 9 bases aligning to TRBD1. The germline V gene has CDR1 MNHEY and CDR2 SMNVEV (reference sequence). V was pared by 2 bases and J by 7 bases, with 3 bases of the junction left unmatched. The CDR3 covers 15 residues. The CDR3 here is CASSLAGQGNSPLHF. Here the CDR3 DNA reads TGTGCCAGCAGTTTAGCGGGACAGGGAAATTCACCCCTCCACTTT.

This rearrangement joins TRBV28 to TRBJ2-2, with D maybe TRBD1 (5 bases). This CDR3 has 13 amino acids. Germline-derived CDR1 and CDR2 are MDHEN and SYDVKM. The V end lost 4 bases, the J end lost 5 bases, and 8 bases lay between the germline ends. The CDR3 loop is CASSSPGTGELFF. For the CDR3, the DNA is TGTGCCAGCAGTTCCCCAGGGACCGGGGAGCTGTTTTTT.

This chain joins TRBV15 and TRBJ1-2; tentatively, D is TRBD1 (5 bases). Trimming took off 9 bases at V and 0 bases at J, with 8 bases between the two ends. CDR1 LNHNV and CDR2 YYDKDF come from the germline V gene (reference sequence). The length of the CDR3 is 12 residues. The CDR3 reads CATGTPNYGYTF. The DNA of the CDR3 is TGTGCCACAGGGACTCCTAACTATGGCTACACCTTC.